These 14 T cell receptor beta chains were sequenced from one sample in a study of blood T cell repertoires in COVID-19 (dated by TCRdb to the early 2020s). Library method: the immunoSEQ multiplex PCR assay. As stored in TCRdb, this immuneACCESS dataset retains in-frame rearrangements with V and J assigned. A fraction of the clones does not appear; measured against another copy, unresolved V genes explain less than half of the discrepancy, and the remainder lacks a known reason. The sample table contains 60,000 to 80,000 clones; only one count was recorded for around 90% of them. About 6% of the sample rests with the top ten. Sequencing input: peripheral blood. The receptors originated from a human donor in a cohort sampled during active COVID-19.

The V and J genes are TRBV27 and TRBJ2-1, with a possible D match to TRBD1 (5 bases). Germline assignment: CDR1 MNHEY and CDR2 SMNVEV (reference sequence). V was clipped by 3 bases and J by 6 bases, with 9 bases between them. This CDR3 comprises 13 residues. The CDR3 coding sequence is TGTGCCAGCAGTTTGGGCAGGGTCAATGAGCAGTTCTTC. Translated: CASSLGRVNEQFF.

The CDR3 DNA is TGTGCCACCAGCAGAGTTACTAGCGGCGCGACCCAGTACTTC. Protein: CATSRVTSGATQYF. The rearrangement uses TRBV15 and TRBJ2-5; 8 nucleotides match TRBD2. The CDR3 runs 14 residues. The V gene end was trimmed by 1 base and the J gene end by 7 bases; junction bases not matched to a gene: 5. Germline CDR1 and CDR2: LNHNV and YYDKDF (reference sequence).

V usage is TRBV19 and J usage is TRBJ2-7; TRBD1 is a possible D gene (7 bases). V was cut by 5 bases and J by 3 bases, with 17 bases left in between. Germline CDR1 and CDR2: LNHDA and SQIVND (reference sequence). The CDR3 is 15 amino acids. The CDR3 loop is CASSSFGQDYYEQYF. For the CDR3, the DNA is TGTGCCAGTAGTTCATTCGGACAGGACTACTACGAGCAGTACTTC.

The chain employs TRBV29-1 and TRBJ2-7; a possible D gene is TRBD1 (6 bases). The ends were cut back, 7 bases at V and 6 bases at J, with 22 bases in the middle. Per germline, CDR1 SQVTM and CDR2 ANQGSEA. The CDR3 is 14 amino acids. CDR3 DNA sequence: TGCAGCGCCGTAAGAGGCAGGGGTGCTCTCGAGCAGTACTTC. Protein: CSAVRGRGALEQYF.

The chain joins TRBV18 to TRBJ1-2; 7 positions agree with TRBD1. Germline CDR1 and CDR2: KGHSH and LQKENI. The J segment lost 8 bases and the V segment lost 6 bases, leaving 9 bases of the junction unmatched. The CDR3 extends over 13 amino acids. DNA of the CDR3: TGTGCCAGCTCTCTGAGACAGGGAGAGGGCTACACCTTC. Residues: CASSLRQGEGYTF.

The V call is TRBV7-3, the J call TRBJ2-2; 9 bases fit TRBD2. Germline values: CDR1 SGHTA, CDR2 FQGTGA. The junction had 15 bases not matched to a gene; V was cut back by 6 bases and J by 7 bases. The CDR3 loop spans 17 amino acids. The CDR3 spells CASSPVAGGDVVGELFF. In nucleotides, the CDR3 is TGTGCCAGCAGTCCCGTGGCGGGAGGGGACGTGGTCGGGGAGCTGTTTTTT.

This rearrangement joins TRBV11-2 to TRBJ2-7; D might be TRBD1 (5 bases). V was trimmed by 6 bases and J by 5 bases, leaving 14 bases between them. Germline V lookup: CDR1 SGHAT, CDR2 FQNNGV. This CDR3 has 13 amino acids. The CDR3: CASRVDTKHEQYF. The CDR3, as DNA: TGTGCCAGCAGGGTGGACACCAAGCACGAGCAGTACTTC.

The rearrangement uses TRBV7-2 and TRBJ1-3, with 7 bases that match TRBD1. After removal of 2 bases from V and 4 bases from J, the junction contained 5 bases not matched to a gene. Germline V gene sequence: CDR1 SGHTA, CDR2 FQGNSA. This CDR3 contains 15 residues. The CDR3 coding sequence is TGTGCCAGCAGCTTAAAACAGGGGCACGGAAACACCATATATTTT. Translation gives CASSLKQGHGNTIYF.

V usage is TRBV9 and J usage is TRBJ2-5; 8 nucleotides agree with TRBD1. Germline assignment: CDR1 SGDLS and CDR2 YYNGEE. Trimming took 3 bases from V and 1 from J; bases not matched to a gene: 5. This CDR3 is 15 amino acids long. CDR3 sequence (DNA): TGTGCCAGCAGCGACCGGACAGGGCTCCAAGAGACCCAGTACTTC. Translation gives CASSDRTGLQETQYF.

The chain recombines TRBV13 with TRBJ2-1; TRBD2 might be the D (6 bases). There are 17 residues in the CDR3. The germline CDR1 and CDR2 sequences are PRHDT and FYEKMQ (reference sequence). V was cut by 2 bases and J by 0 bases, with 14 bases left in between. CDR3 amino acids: CASSLQQAGSSYNEQFF. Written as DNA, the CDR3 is TGTGCCAGCAGCTTACAACAAGCGGGCAGCTCCTACAATGAGCAGTTCTTC. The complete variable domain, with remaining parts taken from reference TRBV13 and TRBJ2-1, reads AAGVIQSPRHLIKEKRETATLKCYPIPRHDTVYWYQQGPGQDPQFLISFYEKMQSDKGSIPDRFSAQQFSDYHSELNMSSLELGDSALYFCASSLQQAGSSYNEQFFGPGTRLTVL.

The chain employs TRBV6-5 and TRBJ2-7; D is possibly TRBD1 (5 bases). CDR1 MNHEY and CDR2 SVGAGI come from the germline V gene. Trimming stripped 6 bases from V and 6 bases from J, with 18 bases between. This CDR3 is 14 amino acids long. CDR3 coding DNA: TGTGCCAGCAGCCTCGGACAAGGGCGTGGCGAGCAGTACTTC. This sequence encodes CASSLGQGRGEQYF.

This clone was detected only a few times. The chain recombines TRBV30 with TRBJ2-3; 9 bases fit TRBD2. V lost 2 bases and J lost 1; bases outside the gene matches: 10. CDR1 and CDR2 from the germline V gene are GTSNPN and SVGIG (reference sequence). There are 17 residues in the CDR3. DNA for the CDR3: TGTGCCTGGAGTATCAAAAGTAGCGGGGGCCGCACAGATACGCAGTATTTT. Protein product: CAWSIKSSGGRTDTQYF.

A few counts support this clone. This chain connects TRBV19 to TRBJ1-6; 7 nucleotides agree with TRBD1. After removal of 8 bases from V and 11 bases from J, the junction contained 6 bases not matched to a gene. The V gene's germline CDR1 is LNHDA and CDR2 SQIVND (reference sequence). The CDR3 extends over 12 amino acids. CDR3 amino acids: CASRQGDTPLHF. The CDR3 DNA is TGTGCCAGTCGCCAGGGGGATACACCCCTCCACTTT.

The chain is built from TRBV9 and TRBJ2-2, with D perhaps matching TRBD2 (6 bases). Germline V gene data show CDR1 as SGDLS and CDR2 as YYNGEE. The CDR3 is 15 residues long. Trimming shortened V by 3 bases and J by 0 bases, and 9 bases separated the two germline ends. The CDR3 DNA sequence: TGTGCCAGCAGCGAAACTAGCTCGAACACCGGGGAGCTGTTTTTT. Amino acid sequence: CASSETSSNTGELFF. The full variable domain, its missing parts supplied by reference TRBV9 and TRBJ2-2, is DSGVTQTPKHLITATGQRVTLRCSPRSGDLSVYWYQQSLDQGLQFLIQYYNGEERAKGNILERFSAQQFPDLHSELNLSSLELGDSALYFCASSETSSNTGELFFGEGSRLTVL.